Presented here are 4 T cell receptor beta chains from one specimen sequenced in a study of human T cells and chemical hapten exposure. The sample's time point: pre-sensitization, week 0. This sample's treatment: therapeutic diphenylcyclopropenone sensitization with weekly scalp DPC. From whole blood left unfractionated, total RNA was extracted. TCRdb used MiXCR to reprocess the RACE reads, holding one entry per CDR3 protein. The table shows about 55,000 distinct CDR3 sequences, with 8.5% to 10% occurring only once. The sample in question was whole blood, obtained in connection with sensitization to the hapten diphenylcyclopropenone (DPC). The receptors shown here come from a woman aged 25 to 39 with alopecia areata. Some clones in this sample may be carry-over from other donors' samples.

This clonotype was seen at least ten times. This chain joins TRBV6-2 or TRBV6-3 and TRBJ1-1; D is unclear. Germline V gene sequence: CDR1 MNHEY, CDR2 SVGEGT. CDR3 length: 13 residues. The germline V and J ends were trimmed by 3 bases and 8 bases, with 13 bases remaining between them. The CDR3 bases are TGTGCCAGCAGTTATCGGAAAGGCTCGGAAGCTTTCTTT. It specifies CASSYRKGSEAFF.

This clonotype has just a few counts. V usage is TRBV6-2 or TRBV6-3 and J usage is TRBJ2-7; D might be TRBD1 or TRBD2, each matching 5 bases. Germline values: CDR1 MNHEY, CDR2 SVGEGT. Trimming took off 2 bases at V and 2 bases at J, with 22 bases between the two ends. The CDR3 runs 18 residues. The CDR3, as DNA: TGTGCCAGCAGTTACGCCGCCCCGGGGCCACAAACCGCCTACGAGCAGTACTTC. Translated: CASSYAAPGPQTAYEQYF.

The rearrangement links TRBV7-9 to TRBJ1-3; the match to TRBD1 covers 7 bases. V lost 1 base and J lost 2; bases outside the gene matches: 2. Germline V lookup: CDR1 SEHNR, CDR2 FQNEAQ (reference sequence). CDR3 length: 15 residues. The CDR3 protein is CASSLEGAPGNTIYF. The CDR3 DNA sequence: TGTGCCAGCAGCTTAGAGGGGGCGCCTGGAAACACCATATATTTT. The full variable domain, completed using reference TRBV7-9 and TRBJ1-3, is DTGVSQNPRHKITKRGQNVTFRCDPISEHNRLYWYRQTLGQGPEFLTYFQNEAQLEKSRLLSDRFSAERPKGSFSTLEIQRTEQGDSAMYLCASSLEGAPGNTIYFGEGSWLTVV.

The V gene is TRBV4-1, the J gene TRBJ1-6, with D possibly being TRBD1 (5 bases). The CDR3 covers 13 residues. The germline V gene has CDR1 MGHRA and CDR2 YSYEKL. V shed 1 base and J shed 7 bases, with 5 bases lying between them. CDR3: CASSQGTNSPLHF. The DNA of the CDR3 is TGCGCCAGCAGCCAAGGGACAAATTCACCCCTCCACTTT.